This T cell receptor beta chain was identified during a study of quantifying T cell responses using KT2 cells. Study-wide context: Reverse transcription used primers in the TCR alpha and beta constant regions.

The V end was cut by 1 base, the J end by 1 base, with 12 bases between. The CDR3 is 16 residues long. Germline CDR1 is LNHNV and CDR2 is YYDKDF (reference sequence). An oligo carrying a UMI was ligated to the cDNA 3' end. The first PCR ran 3 to 5 cycles with an equimolar RC1.1 and RC1.2 beta primer mix. TCRdb reprocessed the UMI-ligation and nested PCR reads with MiXCR, giving one entry per CDR3 protein. The data contain 39,000 or so distinct CDR3 sequences, 15% to 20% of them seen just once; the ten biggest clones take up approximately 45%. This TCR was sampled from a human donor. The chain uses TRBV15 and TRBJ2-3, with a tentative D call TRBD2 (6 bases). Sample: PBMCs spiked with cells of the T cell clone KT2. CDR3 residues: CATSRAGTLRTDTQYF. DNA of the CDR3: TGTGCCACCAGCAGAGCGGGGACTTTGCGCACAGATACGCAGTATTTT.